This T cell receptor (beta chain) came from a study of blood T cell repertoires in COVID-19. CDR3 length equals 16 residues. The J segment lost 6 bases and the V segment lost 4 bases, leaving 9 bases of the junction unmatched. Germline CDR1 and CDR2: SGHTA and FQGNSA. Only in-frame clones appear in the TCRdb table, and some are missing; sequencing was by immunoSEQ multiplex PCR. The repertoire has about 46,000 clones, more than 85% of them found once; the top ten carry 2.5% to 3.5%. The sample consisted of peripheral blood. V is TRBV7-2 and J is TRBJ2-2; TRBD1 agrees at 9 bases. This sequence originates from a man between 45 and 60 years old with acute or convalescent COVID-19. The CDR3 nucleotides read TGTGCCAGCAGCTCGCCGGGACAGGGCTTGTCCGGGGAGCTGTTTTTT. Its protein product is CASSSPGQGLSGELFF.